These 16 T cell receptor beta chains were all obtained from the same sample, sequenced in a study of T cells in Graves' hyperthyroidism and ophthalmopathy. Amplification yielded TCR beta CDR3 regions, with RNA transcripts as the source. Primed by the HTBI set, a first-round RT-PCR was run on the TCR CDR3. One entry per CDR3 protein results from TCRdb running MiXCR on the multiplex PCR reads. The sample consists of 150,000 to 200,000 distinct CDR3 sequences, just under 9.5% of them appearing once. Sequenced: blood. These receptors were collected from a woman under 30 with Graves' hyperthyroidism that later progressed to Graves' ophthalmopathy.

This clonotype has ten or more counts. CDR3 region: CASSFETGTSYEQYF. DNA of the CDR3: TGTGCCAGCAGCTTTGAGACAGGGACCTCTTACGAGCAGTACTTC. The chain carries TRBV11-2 and TRBJ2-7, with TRBD1 matching 7 bases. CDR3 size: 15 residues. V lost 3 bases and J lost 4; bases outside the gene matches: 9. Germline V gene data show CDR1 as SGHAT and CDR2 as FQNNGV.

This clonotype was seen at least ten times. J is TRBJ2-1 and V is TRBV11-1, with 7 positions matching TRBD2. CDR3 length: 14 residues. J gave up 6 bases and V 7 bases, and 9 bases lay outside the gene matches. Germline V gene data show CDR1 as SGHAT and CDR2 as FQDESV (reference sequence). As DNA, the CDR3 is TGTGCCAGCACCGAGACGGGACTACCCAATGAGCAGTTCTTC. Translating it yields CASTETGLPNEQFF. The variable domain in full, with the rest retrieved from reference TRBV11-1 and TRBJ2-1, is EAEVAQSPRYKITEKSQAVAFWCDPISGHATLYWYRQILGQGPELLVQFQDESVVDDSQLPKDRFSAERLKGVDSTLKIQPAELGDSAMYLCASTETGLPNEQFFGPGTRLTVL.

At least ten counts were recorded for this clonotype. The chain employs TRBV7-6 and TRBJ2-5; D unclear. The CDR3 is 14 amino acids. V was shortened by 5 bases and J by 5 bases, with 15 bases between the two germline ends. CDR1 is SGHVS and CDR2 is FNYEAQ in the germline V gene. The CDR3 loop is CASSPLQVGETQYF. The CDR3 nucleotides read TGTGCCAGCAGCCCCTTACAAGTTGGGGAGACCCAGTACTTC.

This clonotype has only a few counts. The genes are TRBV4-2 and TRBJ2-3; D unclear. The germline V gene has CDR1 LGHNA and CDR2 YNFKEQ. This CDR3 region has 14 residues. The germline V and J ends were trimmed by 0 bases and 2 bases, with 6 bases remaining between them. This chain's CDR3 is CASSQERYTDTQYF. In nucleotides, the CDR3 is TGTGCCAGCAGCCAAGAGCGGTACACAGATACGCAGTATTTT.

The chain uses TRBV20-1 and TRBJ1-2; D is possibly TRBD1 (6 bases). CDR1 and CDR2 (germline): DFQATT, SNEGSKA (reference sequence). The length of the CDR3 is 15 residues. V shed 3 bases and J shed 4 bases, with 18 bases lying between them. The CDR3 coding sequence is TGCAGTGCTAGTTGGGGCGGGGGGCTTGGCTATGGCTACACCTTC. Translating it yields CSASWGGGLGYGYTF.

This clonotype appeared many times. The rearrangement links TRBV20-1 to TRBJ1-5; no reliable D call. V gave up 1 base and J gave up 6 bases, with 7 bases separating them. The length of the CDR3 is 12 residues. Germline CDR1 is DFQATT and CDR2 is SNEGSKA (reference sequence). The CDR3 DNA reads as TGCAGTGCTAGAGTCCCTGGTCAGCCCCAGCATTTT. Amino acid sequence: CSARVPGQPQHF.

This clonotype was seen at least ten times. This chain joins TRBV6-2 or TRBV6-3 and TRBJ2-1; 8 positions agree with TRBD1. Losses at the gene ends were 6 bases for V and 2 bases for J; bases not matched to a gene: 9. The length of the CDR3 is 16 residues. Germline values: CDR1 MNHEY, CDR2 SVGEGT. Here the CDR3 DNA reads TGTGCCAGCAGCCCCGACAGGGGAGGCACCTACAATGAGCAGTTCTTC. Its protein is CASSPDRGGTYNEQFF.

This clonotype was counted at least ten times. The genes are TRBV7-8 and TRBJ1-2; 9 bases align to TRBD1. CDR3 size: 16 residues. Germline V gene sequence: CDR1 SGHVS, CDR2 FQNEAQ. V shed 5 bases and J 0 bases; nucleotides not matched to a gene: 7. Here the CDR3 reads CASSPTRQGANYGYTF. CDR3 nucleotides: TGTGCCAGCAGCCCGACCCGACAGGGGGCTAACTATGGCTACACCTTC.

This clonotype has ten or more counts. This chain joins TRBV12-3 or TRBV12-4 and TRBJ2-5; TRBD1 agrees at 7 bases. Germline trimming cut 7 bases from V and 4 bases from J; bases unmatched to any gene: 9. The CDR3 is 14 amino acids. CDR3 amino acids: CASTLTSGGETQYF. The DNA of the CDR3 is TGTGCCAGCACCCTCACGTCAGGGGGAGAGACCCAGTACTTC.

This clonotype was detected many times. The gene calls are TRBV3-1 and TRBJ1-1; TRBD1 matches at 8 bases. CDR3 size: 15 residues. V gave up 1 base and J gave up 4 bases; unmatched junction bases: 5. From germline, CDR1 is LGHDT and CDR2 YNNKEL (reference sequence). The CDR3 DNA is TGTGCCAGCAGCCAAGCAGGGGGCCGGGGCACTGAAGCTTTCTTT. It yields the protein CASSQAGGRGTEAFF.

This clonotype was counted ten times or more. This rearrangement joins TRBV27 to TRBJ2-1, with 9 bases identical to TRBD2. Germline V gives CDR1 MNHEY, CDR2 SMNVEV (reference sequence). V shed 7 bases and J 3 bases; nucleotides not matched to a gene: 10. The CDR3 sequence is 16 residues long. CDR3 nucleotide sequence: TGTGCCAGCACCCCAGAAGCGGGAGGTATCTACAATGAGCAGTTCTTC. It specifies CASTPEAGGIYNEQFF.

CDR3 nucleotide sequence: TGTGCCAGCAGCTTGTTGGGGGGGGATGAAAAACTGTTTTTT. Translating it yields CASSLLGGDEKLFF. The V call is TRBV5-6, the J call TRBJ1-4; a possible D gene is TRBD1 (5 bases). V shed 1 base and J shed 6 bases, with 10 bases lying between them. CDR1 and CDR2 (germline): SGHDT, YYEEEE. This CDR3 is 14 amino acids long.

In this sample, this clonotype turned up a few times. The gene calls are TRBV7-9 and TRBJ1-4, with 8 bases fitting TRBD1. CDR3 length: 19 amino acids. V lost 1 base and J lost 8; bases outside the gene matches: 18. In germline, CDR1 is SEHNR, CDR2 FQNEAQ (reference sequence). The CDR3 region has the DNA TGTGCCAGCAGCTTAGGGATCTCAGGGGGCTCTCCCTTGGGGGAAAAACTGTTTTTT. This gives the protein CASSLGISGGSPLGEKLFF.

This clonotype was counted at least ten times. V is TRBV6-4 and J is TRBJ2-1; 9 positions agree with TRBD2. CDR3 length: 15 residues. From germline, CDR1 is MRHNA and CDR2 SNTAGT. V lost 0 bases and J lost 7; bases outside the gene matches: 4. DNA of the CDR3: TGTGCCAGCAGTGACTCGGCTAGCGGGATAAATGAGCAGTTCTTC. Translated, it gives CASSDSASGINEQFF.

Comment on this clonotype: A much more abundant neighbour one base away suggests this may be a read error. V gene TRBV28 combines with J gene TRBJ2-1, with D perhaps matching TRBD2 (5 bases). CDR3 length: 14 residues. CDR1 and CDR2 from the germline V gene are MDHEN and SYDVKM. In DNA, the CDR3 is TGTGCCAGCAGTTCACGAGGAGGTGTCAATGAGCGGTTCTTC. Translated, it gives CASSSRGGVNERFF.

The chain is built from TRBV29-1 and TRBJ2-7; TRBD1 might be the D (6 bases). V was shortened by 4 bases and J by 5 bases, with 9 bases between the two germline ends. Germline V gene lookup returns CDR1 SQVTM and CDR2 ANQGSEA. This CDR3 comprises 11 residues. The CDR3: CSVADRNEQYF. Written as DNA, the CDR3 is TGCAGCGTTGCAGACAGGAACGAGCAGTACTTC.